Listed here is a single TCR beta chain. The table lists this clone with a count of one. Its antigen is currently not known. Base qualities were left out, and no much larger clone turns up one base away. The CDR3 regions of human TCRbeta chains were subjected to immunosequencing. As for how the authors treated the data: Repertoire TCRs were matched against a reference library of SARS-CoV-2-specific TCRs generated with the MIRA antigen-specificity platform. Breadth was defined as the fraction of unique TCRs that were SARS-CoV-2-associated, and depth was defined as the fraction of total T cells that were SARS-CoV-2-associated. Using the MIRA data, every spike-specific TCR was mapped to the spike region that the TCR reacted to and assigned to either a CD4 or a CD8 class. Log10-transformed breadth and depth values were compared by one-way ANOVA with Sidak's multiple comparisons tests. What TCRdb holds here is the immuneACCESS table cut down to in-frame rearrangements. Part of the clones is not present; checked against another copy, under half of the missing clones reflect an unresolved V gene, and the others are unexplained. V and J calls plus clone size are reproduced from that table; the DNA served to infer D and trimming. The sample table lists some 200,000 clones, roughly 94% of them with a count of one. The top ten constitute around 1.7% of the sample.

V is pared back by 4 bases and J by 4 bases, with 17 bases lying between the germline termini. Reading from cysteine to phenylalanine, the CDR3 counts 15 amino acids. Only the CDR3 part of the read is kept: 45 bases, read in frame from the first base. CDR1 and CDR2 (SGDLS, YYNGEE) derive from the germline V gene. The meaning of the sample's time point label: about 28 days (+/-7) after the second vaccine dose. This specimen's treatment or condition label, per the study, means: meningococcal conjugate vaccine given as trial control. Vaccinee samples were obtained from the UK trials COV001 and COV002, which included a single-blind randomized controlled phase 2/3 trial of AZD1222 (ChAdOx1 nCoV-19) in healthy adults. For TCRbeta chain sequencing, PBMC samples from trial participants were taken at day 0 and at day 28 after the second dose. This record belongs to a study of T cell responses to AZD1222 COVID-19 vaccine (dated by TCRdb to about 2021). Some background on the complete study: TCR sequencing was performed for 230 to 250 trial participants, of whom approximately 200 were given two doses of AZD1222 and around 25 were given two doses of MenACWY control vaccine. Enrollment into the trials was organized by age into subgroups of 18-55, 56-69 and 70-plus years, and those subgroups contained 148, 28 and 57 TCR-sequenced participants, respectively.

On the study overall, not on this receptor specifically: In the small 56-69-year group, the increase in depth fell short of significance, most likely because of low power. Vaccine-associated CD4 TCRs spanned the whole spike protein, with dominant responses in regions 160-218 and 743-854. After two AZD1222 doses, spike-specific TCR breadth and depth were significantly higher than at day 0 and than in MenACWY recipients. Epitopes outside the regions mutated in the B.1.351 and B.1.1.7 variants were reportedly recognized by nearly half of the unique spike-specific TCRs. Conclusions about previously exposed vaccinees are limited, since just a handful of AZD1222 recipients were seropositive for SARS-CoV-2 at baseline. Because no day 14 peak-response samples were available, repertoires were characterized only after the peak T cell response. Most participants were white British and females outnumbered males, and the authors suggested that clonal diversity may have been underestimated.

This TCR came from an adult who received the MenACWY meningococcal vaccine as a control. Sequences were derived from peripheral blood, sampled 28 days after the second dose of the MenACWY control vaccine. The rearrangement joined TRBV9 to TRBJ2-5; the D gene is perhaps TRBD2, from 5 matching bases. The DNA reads TGTGCCAGCAGCTCTACTAGTTTTGAGGTAGAGACCCAGTACTTC. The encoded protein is CASSSTSFEVETQYF.